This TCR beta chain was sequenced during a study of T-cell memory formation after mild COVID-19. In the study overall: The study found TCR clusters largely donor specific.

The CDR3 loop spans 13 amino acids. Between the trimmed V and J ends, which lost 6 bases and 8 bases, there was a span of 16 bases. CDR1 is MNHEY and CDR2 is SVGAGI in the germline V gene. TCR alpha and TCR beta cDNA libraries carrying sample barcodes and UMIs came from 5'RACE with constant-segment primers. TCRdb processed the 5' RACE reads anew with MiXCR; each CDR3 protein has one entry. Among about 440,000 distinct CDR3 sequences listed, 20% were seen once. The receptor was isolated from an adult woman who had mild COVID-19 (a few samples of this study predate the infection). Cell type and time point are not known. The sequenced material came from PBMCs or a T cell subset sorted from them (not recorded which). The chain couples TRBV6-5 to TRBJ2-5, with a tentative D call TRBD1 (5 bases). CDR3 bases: TGTGCCAGCAGCCTCCCAGGGATTTACACCCAGTACTTC. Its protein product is CASSLPGIYTQYF.